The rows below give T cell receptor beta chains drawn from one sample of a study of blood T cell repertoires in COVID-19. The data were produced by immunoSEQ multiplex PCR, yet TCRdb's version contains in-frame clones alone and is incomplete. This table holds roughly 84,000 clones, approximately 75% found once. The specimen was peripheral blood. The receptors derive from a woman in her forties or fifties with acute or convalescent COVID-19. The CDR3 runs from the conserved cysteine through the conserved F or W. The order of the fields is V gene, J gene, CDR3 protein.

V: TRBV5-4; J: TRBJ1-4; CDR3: CASSPSTGLNEKLFF
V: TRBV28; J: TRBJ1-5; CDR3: CASSFSRGTVYQPQHF
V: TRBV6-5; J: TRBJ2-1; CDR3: CASSSARTSGGNEQFF
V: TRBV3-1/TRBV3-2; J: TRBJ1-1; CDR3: CASSSTGTGAFF
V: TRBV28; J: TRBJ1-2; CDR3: CASSPFTGGNGYTF
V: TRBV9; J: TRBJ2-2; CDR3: CASSIGGDAGELFF
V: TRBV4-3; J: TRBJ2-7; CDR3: CASSQITGGTYEQYF
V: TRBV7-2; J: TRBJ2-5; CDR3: CASSRGGLAGAAGKETQYF
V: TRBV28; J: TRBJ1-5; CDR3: CASSLPQGQPQHF
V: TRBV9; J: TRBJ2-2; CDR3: CASSEGSVNGELFF
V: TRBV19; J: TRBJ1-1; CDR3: CASHPPGRAMLIEAFF
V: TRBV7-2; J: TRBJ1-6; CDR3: CASSLELYSPLHF
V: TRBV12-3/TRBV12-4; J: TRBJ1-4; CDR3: CASSFFGEKLFF
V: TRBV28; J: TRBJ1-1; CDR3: CASSLRRNTEAFF
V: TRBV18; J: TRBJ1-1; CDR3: CASSPAVRGRTEAFF
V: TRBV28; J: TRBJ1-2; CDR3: CASSLWRGSYGYTF
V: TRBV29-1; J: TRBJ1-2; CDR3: CSVRTGTGYTF
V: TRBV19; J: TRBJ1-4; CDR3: CASRRPGQGDEKLFF
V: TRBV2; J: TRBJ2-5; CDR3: CASRSSGETQYF
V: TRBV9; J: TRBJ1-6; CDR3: CASSVGDRNSPLHF
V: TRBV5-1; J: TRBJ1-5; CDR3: CASSPGEYSNQPQHF
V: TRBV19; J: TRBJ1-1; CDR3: CASSNRGRGRQTEAFF
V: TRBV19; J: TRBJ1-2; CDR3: CASSSQGEYGYTF
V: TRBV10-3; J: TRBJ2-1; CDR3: CAIRPGGTSHYNEQFF
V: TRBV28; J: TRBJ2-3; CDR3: CASSPLAGGGWTDTQYF
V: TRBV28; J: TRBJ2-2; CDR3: CASNSGTGVTGELFF
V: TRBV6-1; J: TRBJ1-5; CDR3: CASSERTGGQPQHF
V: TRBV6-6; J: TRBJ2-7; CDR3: CASSLDGSSYEQYF
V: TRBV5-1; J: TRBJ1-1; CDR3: CASSFGTGGTEAFF